This entry is about one T cell receptor beta chain. Its antigen is unknown. Base qualities were left out, and no much larger clone turns up one base away. The library was generated by 5' RACE. Sequenced using an Illumina HiSeq 2500. A second PCR of about 6 to 12 cycles was run with a J-beta primer mix and a sample-barcoded 5' primer. A template-switch 5' adaptor carrying 12 random nucleotides introduced a unique molecular identifier onto each TCR beta cDNA molecule. At least 2.5 million CDR3-containing paired-end reads were obtained from each sample. All of the RNA was converted into first-strand cDNA using the Mint cDNA synthesis kit, with a TRBC-specific oligonucleotide serving as the primer. Following uracil-DNA glycosylase treatment, all cDNA underwent a first 18-cycle PCR with the universal primers M1SS and BC2_uni_R. Processing in the source paper ran as follows. Each sample was normalized by randomly selecting 1 million high-quality reads, each carrying a distinct molecular identifier. Reads with shared molecular identifiers were discarded instead of being binned into consensus sequences. MiTCR, set to a Q25 quality threshold and the strictest error-elimination algorithm, was used for CDR3 identification, clonotype clustering and error correction. A nonparametric unseen species model using Euler transformation provided a lower-bound estimate of total TCR beta diversity. TCRdb trimmed public reads at Q25 via fastp, called clones via MiXCR and kept in-frame beta chains. Each CDR3 protein appears once, grouped with its most common genes and DNA. The authors' filters were not applied to this entry. The table for this sample lists 790,000 or so distinct CDR3 sequences; 56% of them were counted only once. About 26% of the sample lies in the top ten.

The sample belongs to a study of blood T cells in healthy people across ages (dated by TCRdb to between 2014 and 2017). Study-level background: In model experiments, template switching captured roughly one uniquely barcoded TCR beta cDNA molecule for every two T cells. Two additional independent replicas of 1 million unique cDNA reads from the same blood draw were analyzed for two donors (one aged 18 to 30 and one aged 80 or older). Donors were grouped into four age groups: young (average roughly 17 years), middle-aged (roughly 40), aged (about 60) and long-lived (about 89). To avoid experimental bias, donors of different ages were distributed randomly across sequencing lanes. The study measured age-related changes in TCR beta repertoire diversity using deep sequencing normalized with unique cDNA molecular identifiers.

The CDR3 covers 15 residues, taking in both the cysteine and the phenylalanine. CDR3 DNA is the only sequence kept; it has 45 bases, read in frame from the first base. Compared with germline, V lacks 1 base and J lacks 5 bases; bases without a gene match: 4. CDR1 and CDR2, looked up from the germline V gene (reference sequence), are LNHDA and SQIVND. General conclusions and limits of the study: Estimates of total diversity based on one million sequenced T cells were regarded as lower bounds and as underestimates. Since profiling was done on bulk unsorted PBMCs, naive and antigen-experienced compartments could not be conclusively compared. Compared with the aged group, more naive CD4+ T cells, fewer expanded clones and increased TCR diversity were shown by the long-lived group, suggesting age selection. As age increased, observed TCR beta diversity per million T cells dropped in a roughly linear way, and a significant reduction was already evident by age approximately 40. The percentage of naive T cells measured by flow cytometry correlated strongly with observed TCR beta diversity. The CMV infection status of donors was not known, potentially confounding age-related changes in expanded clonotypes.

The donors were roughly 38 Caucasian individuals from Russia, aged roughly 6 to 100 years, who were systemically healthy. Approximately 11 milliliters of peripheral blood were drawn from each donor into EDTA-treated Vacutainer tubes. Ficoll-Paque density-gradient centrifugation was used to isolate PBMCs, with at least 7 million per sample. Trizol reagent was used to extract total RNA from the PBMCs, yielding at least 6 micrograms per sample. Naive CD45RAhigh/CD27high T cell percentages were measured by flow cytometry on a PBMC aliquot from every donor. The rearrangement combines TRBV19 with TRBJ2-7, and 11 bases in between align with TRBD1. The sequenced sample was blood. The clonotype originates from a man aged 35 to 55 in good health. The CDR3 is CASSIGTGGHDEQYF. The nucleotide sequence is TGTGCCAGTAGTATAGGGACAGGGGGCCACGACGAGCAGTACTTC.